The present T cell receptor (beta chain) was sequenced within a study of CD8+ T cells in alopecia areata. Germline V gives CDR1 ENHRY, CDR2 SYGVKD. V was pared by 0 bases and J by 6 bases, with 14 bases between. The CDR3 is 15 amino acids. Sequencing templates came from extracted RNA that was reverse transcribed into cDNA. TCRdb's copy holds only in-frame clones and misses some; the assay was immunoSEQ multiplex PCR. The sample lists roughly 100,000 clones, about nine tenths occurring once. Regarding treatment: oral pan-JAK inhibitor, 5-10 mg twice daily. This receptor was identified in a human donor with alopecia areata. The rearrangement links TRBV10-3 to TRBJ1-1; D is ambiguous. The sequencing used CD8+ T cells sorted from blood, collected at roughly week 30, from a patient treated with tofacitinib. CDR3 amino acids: CAISESGLGRAEAFF. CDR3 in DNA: TGTGCCATCAGTGAGTCCGGTCTTGGACGAGCTGAAGCTTTCTTT.